The T cell receptor (beta chain) described here comes from a study of regulatory T cells in long-lasting Graves disease. This clonotype appeared many times. Its matching antigen is unknown. The time point was: newly diagnosed GD, antithyroid drugs for less than 3 months. Following extraction of RNA from PBMCs, that RNA was used to make the TCR library. Arm-PCR of CDR3 regions and iRepertoire HTBI primers were the basis on which TCR beta libraries were built. Using its own MiXCR run on the multiplex PCR reads, TCRdb lists one record per CDR3 protein. The sample holds hundreds of thousands of distinct CDR3 sequences, around 17% seen once. The length of the CDR3 is 13 residues. In germline, CDR1 is SGDLS, CDR2 YYNGEE. Trimming left V 5 bases short and J 1 base short, with 9 bases between. Study findings and constraints: Possibly, too few samples lowered accuracy. Tissue studied was limited to peripheral blood, excluding thyroid tissue. Persistent Graves' patients had lower TCR diversity than newly diagnosed ones.

These data are also associated with another study on T cells in Graves' hyperthyroidism and ophthalmopathy. That work contributes: The authors' 13 V-J model separated ophthalmopathy from stable hyperthyroidism.

This specimen was peripheral blood mononuclear cells (PBMCs), taken at new diagnosis, from a patient treated with antithyroid drugs. This clonotype originated in a man aged 40-49 years with Graves disease. The rearrangement links TRBV9 to TRBJ1-1; D is unclear. The CDR3 DNA reads as TGTGCCAGCAGTGAGACCAGGAACACTGAAGCTTTCTTT. Translating it yields CASSETRNTEAFF. The full variable domain, with the rest looked up from reference TRBV9 and TRBJ1-1, is DSGVTQTPKHLITATGQRVTLRCSPRSGDLSVYWYQQSLDQGLQFLIQYYNGEERAKGNILERFSAQQFPDLHSELNLSSLELGDSALYFCASSETRNTEAFFGQGTRLTVV.